This note documents a single T cell receptor beta chain sequence. Antigen unknown. Use of 60 Vbeta and 13 Jbeta primers characterized the PCR. Sequenced by immunoSEQ multiplex PCR; TCRdb stores in-frame clones only, minus some. The table includes 170,000 or so clones, 75% to 85% detected once. The data derive from a study of cytomegalovirus exposure and HLA in healthy donors. V was pared by 4 bases and J by 0 bases, with 19 bases between. The CDR3 is 18 amino acids. The germline V gene has CDR1 WNHNN and CDR2 SYGVQD (reference sequence). Overall study findings and caveats: It is likely that the observed cluster of highly shared sequence variants was a sequencing artifact. A list of approximately 160 TCR beta chains associated with cytomegalovirus was given.

Sequenced input: PBMCs. The genes are TRBV10-1 and TRBJ2-1; tentative D call: TRBD2 (6 bases). This receptor was obtained from a woman in her twenties or thirties in good health and CMV-seropositive. The CDR3 region has the DNA TGCGCCAGCAGTGTCACAAAGGGAGCGGGTTTCTCCTACAATGAGCAGTTCTTC. Residues: CASSVTKGAGFSYNEQFF.